This TCR beta chain comes out of a study of CD8+ T cells in alopecia areata (dated by TCRdb to the late 2010s). Turning to the overall study: Treated patients were enrolled in an open-label pilot trial of oral tofacitinib, 5 to 10 mg twice daily, for moderate-to-severe alopecia areata. Tofacitinib was administered for 6 to 18 months, and 6 months of follow-up off drug were then conducted to assess delayed response and recurrence. High-throughput TCRbeta sequencing was used to examine T cell clonal expansion in alopecia areata in both the C3H/HeJ mouse model and human patients. Scalp tissue and sorted CD4+ and CD8+ peripheral blood T cells from patchy and totalis/universalis alopecia areata patients and from healthy controls were covered by human TCRbeta sequencing. Biopsies were taken from tofacitinib-treated patients at baseline and again at 4 and 24 weeks into treatment, and several of those patients also had a later scalp biopsy. Scalp clonality was compared across normal scalp (n=4), patchy alopecia areata scalp (n=8), and alopecia totalis/universalis scalp (n=8). RNA came from the PAXgene miRNA kit for fixed scalp, the miRNeasy kit for PBMCs, and the RNeasy kit for mouse skin. Amplification of TCRbeta CDR3 regions was done by immunoSEQ multiplex PCR using 35 Vbeta forward primers and 13 Jbeta reverse primers.

Library creation used the immunoSEQ multiplex PCR assay. For TCR sequencing, RNA was extracted from every sample and reverse transcribed into cDNA to serve as template. SuperScript III was used for first-strand cDNA synthesis, primed with a 2:1 mix of oligo-dT and random hexamers. A synthetic immune receptor repertoire was used to assess amplification bias, and residual bias was removed computationally. On the authors' methods: Raw reads were preprocessed for error removal, and CDR3 was defined according to IMGT conventions as running from the conserved cysteine to phenylalanine. To get clonality, Shannon entropy was normalized by log2 of the number of productive unique TCRs and the result was subtracted from 1. Whether each scalp clone was CD4 or CD8 was inferred by checking scalp TCRbeta sequences against the CD4 and CD8 repertoires from sorted blood. The table was pulled from immuneACCESS by TCRdb, which kept in-frame rearrangements only. Such tables lose some clones; where checked, under half of the loss comes from unresolved V genes, and the rest has no known cause. That table supplies the V and J calls and clone size; D and trimming were determined from the DNA. For this sample there are 200,000 or so clones; approximately 61% appear just once. The ten largest clones take up 0.45% of the sample.

From the cysteine up to the phenylalanine, the CDR3 has a length of 15 residues. Only the CDR3 DNA is retained, 45 bases long and in frame from the first base. V trim: 2 bases; J trim: 7 bases; unmatched bases: 5. The germline V gene supplies CDR1 SGHRS and CDR2 YFSETQ. Interpreted using the paper, the time point label stands for: baseline before oral tofacitinib. From alopecia areata patients, peripheral blood was collected along with lesional scalp punch biopsies. PBMCs were isolated by density centrifugation and stained for CD3, CD4 and CD8, and CD4+ and CD8+ T cells were sorted on a FACSAria. What the research found in general, with its limitations: TCR sequences shared between patients were less clear than in mice, possibly partly because of HLA diversity in the patient population. Compared with normal scalp, lesional scalp, particularly in alopecia totalis/universalis, had higher clonality and more expanded CD8+ clones, which suggests antigenic drive. Scalp TCR repertoire analysis is complicated because resident alphabeta T cells in normal human skin are also sequenced, whereas mouse skin is dominated by gammadelta T cells.

On this clone itself: The antigen it binds to is not known. No qualities accompany the bases; no much larger clone lies one base away.

This material consisted of CD4+ T cells sorted from blood, taken at week 0. The sequence was collected from a human donor with alopecia areata. The chain uses TRBV5-1 and TRBJ2-3, with TRBD2 identical over 12 junction bases. The CDR3 reads CASSFGLAGYNTQYF. The sequenced DNA is TGCGCCAGCAGCTTCGGACTAGCGGGGTATAATACGCAGTATTTT. With the portions outside the CDR3 filled from the reference TRBV5-1 and TRBJ2-3 genes, the complete variable region becomes KAGVTQTPRYLIKTRGQQVTLSCSPISGHRSVSWYQQTPGQGLQFLFEYFSETQRNKGNFPGRFSGRQFSNSRSEMNVSTLELGDSALYLCASSFGLAGYNTQYFGPGTRLTVL.